The T cell receptor (beta chain) described here comes from a study of identifying expanded T cells in peripheral blood. Study-level findings and limits: About 1.2 clones differed between technical replicates, versus approximately 17 and 20 over time.

On this clone: What it recognizes is unknown.

During the collection period, no donor immune events like infections were recorded. The V end lost 0 bases, the J end lost 5 bases, and 26 bases lay between the germline ends. Germline lookup yields CDR1 LGHNA and CDR2 YNFKEQ. The length of the CDR3 is 19 residues. The table came from immunoSEQ multiplex PCR; TCRdb's copy has only in-frame clones and leaves some out. Of about 83,000 clones listed, approximately 91% are singletons. The sample taken for sequencing was blood. The TCR originated in a person aged 18 to 70 in good health. The chain combines TRBV4-2 with TRBJ2-7, with a weak D call TRBD1 (8 bases). The CDR3 is CASSQDTAGGGGRLDEQYF. The CDR3 coding sequence is TGTGCCAGCAGCCAAGACACGGCAGGGGGCGGGGGTAGACTCGACGAGCAGTACTTC.